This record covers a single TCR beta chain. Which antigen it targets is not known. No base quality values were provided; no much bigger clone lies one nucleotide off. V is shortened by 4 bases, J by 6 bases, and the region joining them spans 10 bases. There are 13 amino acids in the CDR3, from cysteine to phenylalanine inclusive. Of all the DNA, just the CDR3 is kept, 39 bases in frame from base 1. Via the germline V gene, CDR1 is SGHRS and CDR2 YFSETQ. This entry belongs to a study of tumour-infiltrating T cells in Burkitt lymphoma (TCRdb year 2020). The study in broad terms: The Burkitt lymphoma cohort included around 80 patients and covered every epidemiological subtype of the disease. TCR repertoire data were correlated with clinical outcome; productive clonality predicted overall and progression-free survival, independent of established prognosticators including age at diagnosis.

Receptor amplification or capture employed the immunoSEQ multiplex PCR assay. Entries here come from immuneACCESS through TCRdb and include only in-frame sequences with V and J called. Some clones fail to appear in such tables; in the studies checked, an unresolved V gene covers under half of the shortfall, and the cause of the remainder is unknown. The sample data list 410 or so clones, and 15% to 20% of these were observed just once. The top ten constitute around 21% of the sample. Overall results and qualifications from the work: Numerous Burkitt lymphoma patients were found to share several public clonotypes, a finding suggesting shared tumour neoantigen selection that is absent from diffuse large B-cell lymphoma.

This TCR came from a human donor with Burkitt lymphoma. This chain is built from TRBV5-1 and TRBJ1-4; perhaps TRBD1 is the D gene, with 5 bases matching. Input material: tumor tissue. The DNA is TGCGCCAGCAGCCTCGGGACGGATGAAAAACTGTTTTTT. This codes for CASSLGTDEKLFF. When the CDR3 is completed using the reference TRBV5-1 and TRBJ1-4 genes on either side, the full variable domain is KAGVTQTPRYLIKTRGQQVTLSCSPISGHRSVSWYQQTPGQGLQFLFEYFSETQRNKGNFPGRFSGRQFSNSRSEMNVSTLELGDSALYLCASSLGTDEKLFFGSGTQLSVL.